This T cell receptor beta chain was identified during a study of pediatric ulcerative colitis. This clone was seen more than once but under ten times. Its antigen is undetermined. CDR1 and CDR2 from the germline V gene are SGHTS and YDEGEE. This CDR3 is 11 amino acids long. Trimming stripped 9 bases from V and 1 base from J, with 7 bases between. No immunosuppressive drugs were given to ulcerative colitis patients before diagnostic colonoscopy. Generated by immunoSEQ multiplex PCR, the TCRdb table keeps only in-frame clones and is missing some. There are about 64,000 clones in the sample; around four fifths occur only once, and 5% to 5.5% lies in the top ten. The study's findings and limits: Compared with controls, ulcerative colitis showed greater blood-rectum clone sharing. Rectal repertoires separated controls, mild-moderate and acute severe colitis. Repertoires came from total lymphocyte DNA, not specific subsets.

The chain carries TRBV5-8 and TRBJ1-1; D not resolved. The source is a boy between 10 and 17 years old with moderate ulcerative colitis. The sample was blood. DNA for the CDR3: TGTGCCACGTCCGCGAACACTGAAGCTTTCTTT. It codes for CATSANTEAFF.